This passage covers 10 T cell receptor beta chains from one sample sequenced in a study of blood T cells in healthy people across ages. PCR was performed a second time for 7 to 11 cycles using a sample-barcoded 5' primer and a J-beta primer mix. TCRdb re-derived calls from the 5' RACE reads in MiXCR, one entry per CDR3 protein. In the table there are 1,500,000 or so distinct CDR3 sequences, around 59% of which are singletons. The specimen sequenced was blood. The source of these receptors is a man in his late teens or twenties in good health.

The chain carries TRBV6-2 or TRBV6-3 and TRBJ1-1; 8 bases match TRBD1. CDR3 size: 18 residues. V shed 10 bases and J 0 bases; nucleotides not matched to a gene: 19. Germline V CDR1 and CDR2: MNHEY, SVGEGT. The CDR3 loop is CATQGASSRLFMNTEAFF. Written as DNA, the CDR3 is TGTGCCACGCAGGGGGCTTCATCCCGTTTGTTTATGAACACTGAAGCTTTCTTT.

The genes are TRBV18 and TRBJ1-5; D call uncertain. V was cut by 0 bases and J by 1 base, with 4 bases left in between. Germline V CDR1 and CDR2: KGHSH, LQKENI. The CDR3 spans 14 residues. CDR3 in amino acids: CASSPPASNQPQHF. CDR3 coding DNA: TGTGCCAGCTCACCACCAGCAAGCAATCAGCCCCAGCATTTT.

The genes are TRBV18 and TRBJ2-7, with 8 bases aligning to TRBD2. The J call may not be correct, given that the DNA end is closer to TRBJ2-4. There are 16 residues in the CDR3. Per germline, CDR1 KGHSH and CDR2 LQKENI. CDR3 region: CASSRTSGDDKNIQYF. The CDR3 nucleotides read TGTGCCAGCTCCCGCACTAGCGGAGACGACAAAAACATTCAGTACTTC.

In this sample, this clonotype turned up a few times. This sequence joins TRBV3-1 and TRBJ2-7, with 7 bases lining up with TRBD2. Germline-derived CDR1 and CDR2 are LGHDT and YNNKEL (reference sequence). The V and J ends lost 4 bases and 7 bases, in that order; junction bases with no gene match: 10. This CDR3 region has 14 residues. CDR3 amino acids: CASSPRDYPTEQYF. As DNA, the CDR3 is TGTGCCAGCAGCCCCCGGGACTACCCTACGGAGCAGTACTTC.

This chain links TRBV27 with TRBJ2-7; TRBD2 aligns across 8 bases. With V trimmed by 3 bases and J by 4 bases, 5 bases remained unmatched. The CDR3 extends over 14 amino acids. Germline CDR1 and CDR2: MNHEY and SMNVEV (reference sequence). This CDR3 reads CASSFGGVPYEQYF. The CDR3 coding sequence is TGTGCCAGCAGTTTCGGGGGGGTCCCTTACGAGCAGTACTTC.

The V gene is TRBV25-1, the J gene TRBJ2-5, with D uncertain. CDR3 size: 11 residues. Trimming removed 1 base at V and 11 bases at J, with 8 bases between. Germline V gene lookup returns CDR1 MGHDK and CDR2 SYGVNS. This chain's CDR3 is CASSELGKQYF. In DNA form, the CDR3 reads TGTGCCAGCAGTGAATTGGGAAAGCAGTACTTC.

CDR3 DNA sequence: TGTGCCAGCAGCTTAGTGCAGGGTAGCGACGAGCAGTACTTC. Translated: CASSLVQGSDEQYF. The V call is TRBV7-2, the J call TRBJ2-7, with D tentatively TRBD1 or TRBD2 (5 bases each). The CDR3 loop spans 14 amino acids. Germline V gene data show CDR1 as SGHTA and CDR2 as FQGNSA. V was clipped by 1 base and J by 5 bases, with 12 bases between them. The variable domain in full, with the rest retrieved from reference TRBV7-2 and TRBJ2-7, is GAGVSQSPSNKVTEKGKDVELRCDPISGHTALYWYRQSLGQGLEFLIYFQGNSAPDKSGLPSDRFSAERTGGSVSTLTIQRTQQEDSAVYLCASSLVQGSDEQYFGPGTRLTVT.

This clonotype was picked up a small number of times. The CDR3 DNA is TGCAGTGCTAGAGATCCCGGCGGTACCTCCTACGAGCAGTACTTC. This sequence encodes CSARDPGGTSYEQYF. The V call is TRBV20-1, the J call TRBJ2-7; D remains unclear. There are 15 residues in the CDR3. The V end lost 0 bases, the J end lost 0 bases, and 12 bases lay between the germline ends. CDR1 and CDR2 from the germline V gene are DFQATT and SNEGSKA (reference sequence).

The chain is built from TRBV5-5 and TRBJ2-1; the D is unclear. V lost 0 bases to trimming and J lost 1 base, with 11 bases between them. Germline CDR1 is SGHKS and CDR2 is YYEKEE (reference sequence). This CDR3 spans 16 amino acids. As DNA, the CDR3 is TGTGCCAGCAGCTTGGCCTCTCGCCCATCCTACAATGAGCAGTTCTTC. Amino acid sequence: CASSLASRPSYNEQFF.

The chain is built from TRBV4-1 and TRBJ2-1; D not resolved. V was pared by 3 bases and J by 5 bases, with 20 bases between. Germline CDR1 MGHRA, CDR2 YSYEKL. The CDR3 contains 17 residues. In nucleotides, the CDR3 is TGCGCCAGCAGCCACGGACGGGTCGGCAGACGAAACAATGAGCAGTTCTTC. Protein product: CASSHGRVGRRNNEQFF.